What follows are 7 T cell receptor beta chains derived from one specimen sequenced in a study of T cell repertoires in cytomegalovirus infection. Which antigens these TCRs recognize remains unknown. TCRdb re-called the reads with MiXCR, one entry per CDR3 protein. The sample holds around 300,000 distinct CDR3 sequences, approximately 25% seen once. The specimen comprised cultured PBMCs, sampled from culture after CMV antigen stimulation. Receptors originate from a human donor in good health (CMV status not recorded). Some clones in this sample may be carry-over from other donors' samples.

This clonotype was recorded at least ten times. The J gene is TRBJ2-1, the V gene TRBV7-8; D gene uncertain. Germline assignment: CDR1 SGHVS and CDR2 FQNEAQ. Trimming took 0 bases from V and 0 from J, leaving 3 bases between them. CDR3 length: 14 amino acids. The CDR3 loop is CASSLAFSYNEQFF. Here the CDR3 DNA reads TGTGCCAGCAGCTTAGCTTTCTCCTACAATGAGCAGTTCTTC.

This clonotype turned up a few times. This rearrangement joins TRBV6-5 to TRBJ1-3, with 8 nucleotides matching TRBD1. The CDR3 covers 16 residues. Germline CDR1 is MNHEY and CDR2 is SVGAGI. Unmatched junction bases numbered 6, after V lost 4 bases and J lost 1 base. The CDR3 nucleotides are TGTGCCAGCAGTTCGATACAGGGGGTGTCTGGAAACACCATATATTTT. Its translation is CASSSIQGVSGNTIYF.

The V and J genes are TRBV5-4 and TRBJ2-7, with 15 bases matching TRBD2. Germline CDR1 is SGHNT and CDR2 is YYREEE (reference sequence). This CDR3 comprises 17 residues. Trimming at V came to 0 bases and at J to 3 bases, leaving 4 bases not matched to a gene. As DNA, the CDR3 is TGTGCCAGCAGCTTGGTTCGGACTAGCGGGAGGGTCTACGAGCAGTACTTC. Its translation is CASSLVRTSGRVYEQYF.

This clonotype was observed at least ten times. The rearrangement uses TRBV7-2 and TRBJ1-2; the D is unclear. V lost 3 bases and J 5 bases, leaving 10 bases between the germline ends. CDR3 length: 13 residues. Germline assignment: CDR1 SGHTA and CDR2 FQGNSA. The CDR3 here is CASSLQIQYGYTF. The CDR3 DNA sequence: TGTGCCAGCAGCTTGCAGATCCAGTATGGCTACACCTTC.

This clonotype was counted at least ten times. The gene calls are TRBV7-2 and TRBJ1-2, with D uncertain. Per germline, CDR1 SGHTA and CDR2 FQGNSA. The CDR3 has 15 residues. Between the trimmed V and J ends, which lost 8 bases and 0 bases, there was a span of 16 bases. The CDR3 coding sequence is TGTGCCAGCTCTGGGGAGGCTTTAGCTAACTATGGCTACACCTTC. Residues: CASSGEALANYGYTF.

Many counts were recorded for this clonotype. The rearrangement links TRBV7-2 to TRBJ1-2; 9 nucleotides agree with TRBD1. The CDR3 runs 13 residues. CDR1 SGHTA and CDR2 FQGNSA come from the germline V gene. J was trimmed by 14 bases and V by 1 base; bases with no gene match: 8. CDR3 in amino acids: CASSLEGQGRKTF. CDR3 DNA sequence: TGTGCCAGCAGCTTAGAGGGACAGGGCCGTAAAACCTTC.

The chain employs TRBV7-9 and TRBJ1-2; 10 nucleotides match TRBD1. This CDR3 spans 15 amino acids. CDR1 and CDR2 from the germline V gene are SEHNR and FQNEAQ (reference sequence). Trimming cost V 3 bases and J 7 bases; bases outside gene matches: 8. CDR3 loop: CASSFSLGQGSGYTF. CDR3 sequence (DNA): TGTGCCAGCAGCTTTTCCCTGGGACAGGGGTCTGGCTACACCTTC.